One and the same sample provided the 25 T cell receptor beta chains below, sequenced in a study of blood T cell repertoires in COVID-19. Sequencing was performed with immunoSEQ multiplex PCR; in TCRdb, only in-frame clones are kept and a portion is missing. The sample holds around 700,000 clones; 90% are singletons and the top ten take roughly 0.26%. The sequenced sample consisted of peripheral blood. The source of these receptors is a woman between 18 and 29 years old with acute or convalescent COVID-19.

V usage is TRBV5-6 and J usage is TRBJ1-4; D is possibly TRBD1 (6 bases). The CDR3 spans 15 residues. The germline V gene has CDR1 SGHDT and CDR2 YYEEEE. V was pared by 4 bases and J by 4 bases, with 14 bases between. CDR3 coding DNA: TGTGCCAGCAGCCTCAAACAGGGAAATAATGAAAAACTGTTTTTT. Protein product: CASSLKQGNNEKLFF.

This chain connects TRBV7-9 to TRBJ1-1; D remains unclear. This CDR3 region has 14 residues. Per germline, CDR1 SEHNR and CDR2 FQNEAQ (reference sequence). V lost 4 bases and J lost 1, with 10 bases in between. The CDR3 region is CASSSRLGNTEAFF. CDR3 bases: TGTGCCAGCAGCTCCAGGTTGGGGAACACTGAAGCTTTCTTT.

The chain is built from TRBV19 and TRBJ1-1, with 7 bases matching TRBD1. The junction had 2 bases not matched to a gene; V was cut back by 4 bases and J by 6 bases. Looked up from germline, CDR1 is LNHDA and CDR2 is SQIVND (reference sequence). The CDR3 has 12 amino acids. CDR3 protein: CASSTGGSEAFF. The DNA for the CDR3 is TGTGCCAGTAGTACAGGGGGGTCTGAAGCTTTCTTT.

V is TRBV7-8 and J is TRBJ1-2; 7 bases are a match to TRBD1. The CDR3 has 15 amino acids. The germline V gene has CDR1 SGHVS and CDR2 FQNEAQ. With 1 base clipped from V and 5 bases from J, the junction kept 7 bases outside the gene matches. The CDR3 loop reads CASSLGYRGQYGYTF. CDR3 DNA: TGTGCCAGCAGCTTAGGGTACAGGGGACAATATGGCTACACCTTC.

The sample holds a few counts of this clone. The J gene is TRBJ1-6, the V gene TRBV28, with TRBD1 as a possible D gene (5 bases). There are 14 residues in the CDR3. CDR1 MDHEN and CDR2 SYDVKM come from the germline V gene. Trimming cost V 5 bases and J 3 bases, with 8 bases left between them. The CDR3: CASSGAGYNSPLHF. CDR3 in DNA: TGTGCCAGCAGTGGGGCTGGCTATAATTCACCCCTCCACTTT.

The rearrangement joins TRBV10-2 to TRBJ2-1; 9 bases line up with TRBD2. CDR3 length equals 14 residues. Germline CDR1 WSHSY, CDR2 SAAADI. Trimming cost V 4 bases and J 8 bases; bases outside gene matches: 6. DNA of the CDR3: TGCGCCAGCAGTGTAGCGGGGGATGCGGATGAGCAGTTCTTC. Its protein product is CASSVAGDADEQFF.

Written as DNA, the CDR3 is TGTGCCAGCAGCTTACCAGCGGGGAATAAGTTCTTC. Protein product: CASSLPAGNKFF. The chain links TRBV7-3 to TRBJ2-1; 7 positions agree with TRBD2. The V gene end was trimmed by 2 bases and the J gene end by 14 bases; junction bases not matched to a gene: 6. The CDR3 is made up of 12 amino acids. Germline CDR1 is SGHTA and CDR2 is FQGTGA. Full variable domain (missing parts from reference TRBV7-3 and TRBJ2-1): GAGVSQTPSNKVTEKGKYVELRCDPISGHTALYWYRQSLGQGPEFLIYFQGTGAADDSGLPNDRFFAVRPEGSVSTLKIQRTERGDSAVYLCASSLPAGNKFFGPGTRLTVL.

The chain couples TRBV7-9 to TRBJ2-3; 10 bases align to TRBD1. The CDR3 is made up of 15 amino acids. CDR1 and CDR2 from the germline V gene are SEHNR and FQNEAQ (reference sequence). With V trimmed by 4 bases and J by 4 bases, 5 bases remained unmatched. The chain's CDR3 is CASSSWDRGPDTQYF. The CDR3 coding sequence is TGTGCCAGCAGCTCTTGGGACAGGGGACCAGATACGCAGTATTTT.

The chain links TRBV9 to TRBJ1-1; tentative D call: TRBD1 (6 bases). The CDR3 runs to 14 residues. V was trimmed by 4 bases and J by 4 bases, leaving 14 bases between them. Germline V CDR1 and CDR2: SGDLS, YYNGEE. This chain's CDR3 is CASSPNRAFTEAFF. The CDR3 DNA is TGTGCCAGCAGCCCTAACAGGGCCTTCACTGAAGCTTTCTTT.

This chain joins TRBV6-5 and TRBJ1-1, with unresolved D. Germline V CDR1 and CDR2: MNHEY, SVGAGI. Trimming pared 2 bases from V and 1 base from J, leaving 8 bases between. The CDR3 is 14 residues long. The CDR3 protein is CASSYGPGNTEAFF. In DNA form, the CDR3 reads TGTGCCAGCAGTTACGGCCCGGGGAACACTGAAGCTTTCTTT.

The rearrangement uses TRBV6-2 or TRBV6-3 and TRBJ1-2; tentative D call: TRBD1 (6 bases). The CDR3 sequence is 16 residues long. V was pared by 6 bases and J by 0 bases, with 17 bases between. In germline, CDR1 is MNHEY, CDR2 SVGEGT. CDR3 sequence (DNA): TGTGCCAGCAGCCACCAGGGGCAAATAACTAACTATGGCTACACCTTC. It is translated as CASSHQGQITNYGYTF.

The CDR3 region is CASSLFQKSIREQYF. In nucleotides, the CDR3 is TGTGCCAGCAGTTTGTTCCAGAAATCCATACGAGAGCAGTACTTC. The chain is built from TRBV28 and TRBJ2-7; no definite D call. The CDR3 extends over 15 amino acids. V lost 3 bases to trimming and J lost 7 bases, with 19 bases between them. Germline assignment: CDR1 MDHEN and CDR2 SYDVKM.

The chain couples TRBV7-3 to TRBJ2-3; 7 bases are a match to TRBD2. This CDR3 is built from 15 residues. V was clipped by 5 bases and J by 7 bases; unmatched bases: 12. Germline V lookup: CDR1 SGHTA, CDR2 FQGTGA. The CDR3 DNA sequence: TGTGCCAGCAGCCCTACCACTACGGGGGGAAATACGCAGTATTTT. Amino acids: CASSPTTTGGNTQYF.

The V call is TRBV10-2, the J call TRBJ1-1; 7 nucleotides line up with TRBD1. V lost 7 bases, J lost 3 bases, and 11 bases stayed unmatched. Germline V gives CDR1 WSHSY, CDR2 SAAADI. The length of the CDR3 is 15 residues. CDR3 sequence (DNA): TGCGCCAGCAAGTACGACAGGGTATTAGACACTGAAGCTTTCTTT. Its translation: CASKYDRVLDTEAFF.

The rearrangement links TRBV14 to TRBJ2-1; 11 nucleotides agree with TRBD2. From germline, CDR1 is SGHDN and CDR2 FVKESK. This CDR3 is built from 17 residues. The V and J ends lost 0 bases and 8 bases, in that order; junction bases with no gene match: 9. Written as DNA, the CDR3 is TGTGCCAGCAGCCAAGATGCCCCTAGCGGGGGGCGTCATGAGCAGTTCTTC. It translates to CASSQDAPSGGRHEQFF.

The chain has TRBV27 and TRBJ2-1; D is unclear. Germline CDR1 reads MNHEY; CDR2 reads SMNVEV (reference sequence). Trimming removed 0 bases from V and 6 bases from J, with 6 bases in between. The CDR3 contains 13 residues. CDR3 region: CASSLSASNEQFF. CDR3 sequence (DNA): TGTGCCAGCAGTTTATCGGCCTCCAATGAGCAGTTCTTC.

This clone was seen only a few times. This sequence joins TRBV3-1 (or the pseudogene TRBV3-2) and TRBJ1-2; 7 nucleotides align to TRBD1. There are 14 residues in the CDR3. J gave up 7 bases and V 1 base, and 6 bases lay outside the gene matches. CDR1 is LGHDT and CDR2 is YNNKEL in the germline V gene (reference sequence). CDR3 DNA: TGTGCCAGCAGCCAAGCAGGGGGAATAAGTGGCTACACCTTC. Residues: CASSQAGGISGYTF.

V usage is TRBV7-2 and J usage is TRBJ2-7, with D possibly matching TRBD2 (6 bases). The CDR3 totals 17 residues. Between the trimmed V and J ends, which lost 5 bases and 6 bases, there was a span of 26 bases. Germline values: CDR1 SGHTA, CDR2 FQGNSA. In nucleotides, the CDR3 is TGTGCCAGCAGCGCAGAACACGGGGGACTCGCCACCCCCGAGCAGTACTTC. Amino acid sequence: CASSAEHGGLATPEQYF.

The chain recombines TRBV2 with TRBJ1-5; D perhaps matches TRBD1 (5 bases). The V gene's germline CDR1 is SNHLY and CDR2 FYNNEI. The CDR3 length is 13 residues. Trimming shortened V by 6 bases and J by 5 bases, and 11 bases separated the two germline ends. The CDR3 DNA reads as TGTGCCAGCAGCCAGGGATTCGATCAGCCCCAGCATTTT. This gives the protein CASSQGFDQPQHF.

The chain carries TRBV11-3 and TRBJ2-1; 13 nucleotides agree with TRBD2. V shed 5 bases and J 5 bases; nucleotides not matched to a gene: 6. CDR1 is SGHNT and CDR2 is YENEEA in the germline V gene. This CDR3 region has 16 residues. The CDR3 bases are TGTGCCAGCAGCACCCGGACTAGCGGGGGTCACAATGAGCAGTTCTTC. It specifies CASSTRTSGGHNEQFF.

The chain uses TRBV5-1 and TRBJ1-3, with 9 bases fitting TRBD1. The CDR3 spans 16 residues. V lost 0 bases, J lost 2 bases, and 3 bases stayed unmatched. The V gene's germline CDR1 is SGHRS and CDR2 YFSETQ. DNA for the CDR3: TGCGCCAGCAGCTTGGTCGGGACAGGGACTGGAAACACCATATATTTT. It specifies CASSLVGTGTGNTIYF.

The CDR3 nucleotides are TGTGCCAGCAGTGCCGAACTTAACTATGGCTACACCTTC. Its protein product is CASSAELNYGYTF. V usage is TRBV2 and J usage is TRBJ1-2; D gene uncertain. The CDR3 runs to 13 residues. The V end was cut by 4 bases, the J end by 1 base, with 7 bases between. Germline CDR1 reads SNHLY; CDR2 reads FYNNEI.

The V gene is TRBV4-1, the J gene TRBJ2-5, with 11 bases aligning to TRBD2. Germline CDR1 reads MGHRA; CDR2 reads YSYEKL. The CDR3 sequence is 16 residues long. V lost 2 bases to trimming and J lost 3 bases; unmatched junction nucleotides: 5. The CDR3 loop reads CASSQSLAGGEETQYF. CDR3 in DNA: TGCGCCAGCAGCCAATCCCTAGCGGGGGGCGAAGAGACCCAGTACTTC.

This chain connects TRBV12-3 or TRBV12-4 to TRBJ1-2; TRBD1 might be the D (5 bases). Trimming removed 0 bases from V and 8 bases from J, with 10 bases in between. There are 13 residues in the CDR3. The CDR3, as DNA: TGTGCCAGCAGTTTAGCGGGACTTCCGGGCTACACCTTC. Translation gives CASSLAGLPGYTF.

The chain combines TRBV2 with TRBJ1-1, with a possible D match to TRBD1 (5 bases). The CDR3 totals 13 residues. Germline assignment: CDR1 SNHLY and CDR2 FYNNEI. V was trimmed by 7 bases and J by 1 base, leaving 10 bases between them. The CDR3 is CASTGTSNTEAFF. CDR3 nucleotides: TGTGCCAGCACGGGGACTTCGAACACTGAAGCTTTCTTT.